The 14 T cell receptor beta chains below all came from one sample that was sequenced in a study of T cell repertoires in cytomegalovirus infection. TCRdb analysed the reads with MiXCR anew, one entry per CDR3 protein. The table lists hundreds of thousands of distinct CDR3 sequences, approximately 33% of them singletons, with roughly 18% in the top ten. The antigens for these receptors are not known. Sequenced here: cultured PBMCs, sampled from culture after CMV antigen stimulation. Receptors originate from a human donor in good health (CMV status not recorded). Some clones in this sample may be carry-over from other donors' samples.

The chain uses TRBV12-3 or TRBV12-4 and TRBJ2-1; D is undetermined. V shed 9 bases and J shed 0 bases, with 15 bases lying between them. There are 15 residues in the CDR3. The CDR3 is CARPTAEASYNEQFF. CDR3 DNA: TGTGCCAGACCTACGGCCGAGGCCTCCTACAATGAGCAGTTCTTC.

This clonotype showed up just once. The V call is TRBV19, the J call TRBJ2-1, with 12 positions matching TRBD2. The germline V gene has CDR1 LNHDA and CDR2 SQIVND (reference sequence). This CDR3 region has 17 residues. V trimming: 8 bases; J trimming: 2 bases; junction bases outside the gene matches: 10. This CDR3 reads CASRETSGGFAYNEQFF. In DNA form, the CDR3 reads TGTGCCAGTCGAGAGACTAGCGGGGGCTTTGCCTACAATGAGCAGTTCTTC.

With regard to this clonotype: A junction end diverges from the germline sequence, so it may reflect a read error. The chain joins TRBV19 to TRBJ2-5; no clear D gene. The CDR3 is 13 amino acids. Germline V gives CDR1 LNHDA, CDR2 SQIVND (reference sequence). The chain's CDR3 is CTSSMVQQETQYF. The CDR3 DNA is TGTACCAGTAGTATGGTACAGCAAGAGACCCAGTACTTC.

The V call is TRBV2, the J call TRBJ2-7, with 7 bases matching TRBD2. V was pared by 5 bases and J by 6 bases, with 13 bases of the junction left unmatched. Germline values: CDR1 SNHLY, CDR2 FYNNEI. The CDR3 is 15 amino acids. CDR3 DNA: TGTGCCAGCAGTCCTTCAGCGGGAAGAAGGGTCGAGCAGTACTTC. It is translated as CASSPSAGRRVEQYF.

In its sample, this clonotype was seen a few times. The chain uses TRBV5-4 and TRBJ2-5; maybe TRBD2 (5 bases). Germline CDR1 is SGHNT and CDR2 is YYREEE (reference sequence). V was shortened by 2 bases and J by 1 base, with 12 bases between the two germline ends. This CDR3 region has 15 residues. For the CDR3, the DNA is TGTGCCAGCAGCTTACCGGGATCCTTCCAAGAGACCCAGTACTTC. This sequence encodes CASSLPGSFQETQYF. The whole variable domain, filled in from reference TRBV5-4 and TRBJ2-5, reads ETGVTQSPTHLIKTRGQQVTLRCSSQSGHNTVSWYQQALGQGPQFIFQYYREEENGRGNFPPRFSGLQFPNYSSELNVNALELDDSALYLCASSLPGSFQETQYFGPGTRLLVL.

V usage is TRBV2 and J usage is TRBJ1-1; 8 nucleotides align to TRBD1. CDR1 and CDR2 (germline): SNHLY, FYNNEI. J gave up 0 bases and V 10 bases, and 4 bases lay outside the gene matches. This CDR3 is built from 13 residues. The CDR3 coding sequence is TGTGCCACCGAACAGGGGGTGAACACTGAAGCTTTCTTT. Its protein product is CATEQGVNTEAFF.

The CDR3 DNA follows: TGTGCAAGCCTAGCGGGAGTCACCTCTGGGGCCAACGTCCTGACTTTC. Residues: CASLAGVTSGANVLTF. The chain links TRBV6-6 to TRBJ2-6; 10 positions agree with TRBD2. Germline V lookup: CDR1 MNHNY, CDR2 SVGAGI (reference sequence). The CDR3 runs 16 residues.

J is TRBJ1-6 and V is TRBV7-9, with a tentative D call TRBD1 (5 bases). Germline CDR1 SEHNR, CDR2 FQNEAQ (reference sequence). V lost 5 bases and J 6 bases, leaving 14 bases between the germline ends. The length of the CDR3 is 15 residues. The DNA of the CDR3 is TGTGCCAGCAGCCCACCCGGGACGGTTAATTCACCCCTCCACTTT. Translation: CASSPPGTVNSPLHF.

This clonotype showed up just a few times. The chain joins TRBV19 to TRBJ1-5; tentative D call: TRBD1 (5 bases). Germline V gives CDR1 LNHDA, CDR2 SQIVND (reference sequence). The CDR3 loop spans 11 amino acids. Trimming stripped 10 bases from V and 6 bases from J, with 10 bases between. CDR3 residues: CAIGTGQPQHF. CDR3 sequence (DNA): TGTGCCATTGGGACTGGTCAGCCCCAGCATTTT. Variable domain in full (rest from reference TRBV19 and TRBJ1-5): DGGITQSPKYLFRKEGQNVTLSCEQNLNHDAMYWYRQDPGQGLRLIYYSQIVNDFQKGDIAEGYSVSREKKESFPLTVTSAQKNPTAFYLCAIGTGQPQHFGDGTRLSIL.

There are a few counts of this clonotype. The V gene is TRBV20-1, the J gene TRBJ2-6; D is unresolved. The CDR3 covers 12 residues. V lost 6 bases to trimming and J lost 3 bases, with 6 bases between them. CDR1 DFQATT and CDR2 SNEGSKA come from the germline V gene (reference sequence). CDR3 DNA sequence: TGCAGTGCAGCACGTGGGGCCAACGTCCTGACTTTC. It yields the protein CSAARGANVLTF.

The chain has TRBV5-4 and TRBJ2-3; TRBD2 aligns across 8 bases. This CDR3 is 14 amino acids long. Germline-derived CDR1 and CDR2 are SGHNT and YYREEE (reference sequence). Trimming removed 5 bases from V and 3 bases from J; junction bases left unmatched: 5. CDR3 residues: CASRTGGATDTQYF. CDR3 coding DNA: TGTGCCAGCAGAACGGGGGGGGCGACAGATACGCAGTATTTT.

This clonotype appeared a few times. The chain joins TRBV18 to TRBJ2-5; 7 nucleotides match TRBD1. V gave up 7 bases and J gave up 2 bases; unmatched junction bases: 7. The CDR3 has 14 amino acids. Germline V lookup: CDR1 KGHSH, CDR2 LQKENI. CDR3 in amino acids: CASLRGLEQETQYF. CDR3 coding DNA: TGTGCCAGCTTAAGGGGGCTGGAACAAGAGACCCAGTACTTC.

The chain is built from TRBV2 and TRBJ2-5, with D possibly called TRBD1 or TRBD2 (5 bases each). CDR1 is SNHLY, CDR2 FYNNEI, per germline. CDR3 size: 15 residues. V shed 9 bases and J shed 5 bases, with 22 bases lying between them. This chain's CDR3 is CASCINPGTAETQYF. As DNA, the CDR3 is TGTGCCAGTTGCATCAACCCAGGGACGGCGGAGACCCAGTACTTC.

This clonotype was picked up many times. The chain combines TRBV7-2 with TRBJ2-7; D is unresolved. CDR1 is SGHTA and CDR2 is FQGNSA in the germline V gene. V was shortened by 2 bases and J by 4 bases, with 15 bases between the two germline ends. This CDR3 region has 15 residues. The CDR3 DNA is TGTGCCAGCAGCTTAAGGAGACGAACCGGTTACGAGCAGTACTTC. It is translated as CASSLRRRTGYEQYF.